This entry features one TCR beta chain sequence. Which antigen it targets is not known. No qualities accompany the bases; no much larger clone lies one base away. Via the germline V gene, CDR1 is SGDLS and CDR2 YYNGEE. From cysteine to phenylalanine, the CDR3 is 14 amino acids long. The entry retains the CDR3 DNA only, 42 bases that are in frame from base 1. V loses 2 bases, J loses 5 bases, and the germline ends lie 13 bases apart. The sample originates from a study of shared T cell receptors in the human thymus (TCRdb year 2021). For the study in its entirety: The study examined how self-reactive, shared T-cell receptor alpha chains are generated in the human thymus.

Libraries were prepared through the immunoSEQ multiplex PCR assay. In TCRdb, the immuneACCESS table is reduced to in-frame sequences with V and J assigned. These tables do not hold every clone; where another copy was compared, an unresolved V gene accounts for under half, and the others remain unexplained. Here the sample has hundreds of thousands of clones; around 87% occur a single time. The ten largest clones add up to about 0.0094% of the sample. This same sample was also taken into another study, of human thymus T cells. The second study's authors report: In Finland, the donors were immunologically healthy infants who were having open corrective cardiac surgery for congenital heart defects. The thymus tissue came from surgical resects taken out during corrective cardiac surgery. Both the thymic and the peripheral blood repertoires appeared to show biased V and J gene segment usage. According to the related research, thymic TCR repertoires were highly overlapping among unrelated individuals. The study used under ten infant thymus samples plus four related peripheral blood samples to characterize TCR alpha and beta repertoires. Donor ages ranging from roughly 6 to 244 days were recorded, and about six male and a couple of female infants were included in the cohort. Thymocytes were freed from the tissue by mechanical means and kept at -70 degrees C as pellets of roughly 9-34 million cells. A QIAsymphony instrument was used to extract genomic DNA from the frozen cell pellets. Using the immunoSEQ multiplex PCR assay, the TCRB and TCRAD loci were amplified from a standardized quantity of quality-controlled genomic DNA. Amplicons spanned the V(D)J region at a length sufficient to cover the CDR3 and identify V and J genes. Amplicon sequencing was performed on an Illumina platform through the commercial immunoSEQ service. Primer bias and sequencing errors were corrected as previously described, and TCRAD and TCRB were defined on the basis of the IMGT database. Analysis of the repertoires was done with immunoSEQ Analyzer 3.0 and VDJTools and included basic statistics, V/J segment usage, diversity estimates, rarefaction and pairwise overlap. To estimate diversity, the Chao1, ChaoE, Efron-Thisted, Shannon and inverse Simpson indices were applied, and diversity was also estimated on datasets down-sampled to the smallest sample. For repertoire overlap, CDR3 nucleotide sequence, V gene and J gene had to match strictly, and clustering was done by Jaccard-based multidimensional scaling. On average, thymus samples yielded some 810,000 unique TCRB clonotypes, whereas blood samples yielded about 84,000.

The sequenced sample was thymocytes. The source of this sequence is a boy under two years old with a congenital heart defect. Donor details come from another sample of the same person, matched by shared clones. Recombination connected TRBV9 to TRBJ2-5; the D gene is perhaps TRBD1, from 5 matching bases. The bases read TGTGCCAGCAGCGTGGGGCCCATGGGGGAGACCCAGTACTTC. Translated, it reads CASSVGPMGETQYF.